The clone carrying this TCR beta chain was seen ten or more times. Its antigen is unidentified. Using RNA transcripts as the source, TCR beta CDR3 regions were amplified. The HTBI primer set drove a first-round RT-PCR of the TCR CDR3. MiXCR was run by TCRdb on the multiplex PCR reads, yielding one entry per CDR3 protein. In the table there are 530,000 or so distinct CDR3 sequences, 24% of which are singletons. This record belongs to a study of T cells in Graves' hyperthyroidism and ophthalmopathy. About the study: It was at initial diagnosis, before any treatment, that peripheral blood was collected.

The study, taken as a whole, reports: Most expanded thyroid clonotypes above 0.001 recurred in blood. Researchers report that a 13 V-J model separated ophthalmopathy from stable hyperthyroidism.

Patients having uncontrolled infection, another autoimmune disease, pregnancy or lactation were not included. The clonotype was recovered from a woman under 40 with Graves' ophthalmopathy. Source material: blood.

The CDR3 region has the DNA TGTGCCAGCAGGGACAGGCGTCACTTAGCCAAAAACATTCAGTACTTC. Translated: CASRDRRHLAKNIQYF. The rearrangement uses TRBV6-1 and TRBJ2-4; TRBD1 matches at 7 bases. The length of the CDR3 is 16 residues. Germline values: CDR1 MNHNS, CDR2 SASEGT. V was clipped by 6 bases and J by 0 bases; unmatched bases: 8.